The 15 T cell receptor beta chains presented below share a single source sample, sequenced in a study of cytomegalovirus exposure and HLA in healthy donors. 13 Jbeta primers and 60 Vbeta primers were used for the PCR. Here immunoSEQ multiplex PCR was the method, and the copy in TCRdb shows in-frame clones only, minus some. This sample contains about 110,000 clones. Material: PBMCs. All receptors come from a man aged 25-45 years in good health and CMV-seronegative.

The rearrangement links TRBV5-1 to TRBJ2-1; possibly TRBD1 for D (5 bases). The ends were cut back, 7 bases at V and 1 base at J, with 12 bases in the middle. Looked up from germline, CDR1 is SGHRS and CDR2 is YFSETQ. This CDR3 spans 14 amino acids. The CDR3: CASGAGMSYNEQFF. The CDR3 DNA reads TGCGCCAGCGGGGCAGGGATGTCCTACAATGAGCAGTTCTTC.

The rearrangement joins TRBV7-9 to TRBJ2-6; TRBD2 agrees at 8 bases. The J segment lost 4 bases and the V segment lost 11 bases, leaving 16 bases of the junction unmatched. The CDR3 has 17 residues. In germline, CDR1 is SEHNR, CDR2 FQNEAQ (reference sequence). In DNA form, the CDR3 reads TGTGCCTGTCCCGTCGGGGGGGCCCGGTTCGGGGCCAACGTCCTGACTTTC. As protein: CACPVGGARFGANVLTF. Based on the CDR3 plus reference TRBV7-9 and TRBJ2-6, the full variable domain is DTGVSQNPRHKITKRGQNVTFRCDPISEHNRLYWYRQTLGQGPEFLTYFQNEAQLEKSRLLSDRFSAERPKGSFSTLEIQRTEQGDSAMYLCACPVGGARFGANVLTFGAGSRLTVL.

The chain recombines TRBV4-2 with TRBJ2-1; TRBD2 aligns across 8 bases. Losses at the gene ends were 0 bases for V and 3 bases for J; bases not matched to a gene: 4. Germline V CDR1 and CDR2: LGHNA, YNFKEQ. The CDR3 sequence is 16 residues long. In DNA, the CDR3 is TGTGCCAGCAGCCAAGAGTCCGGGGGGGACTACAATGAGCAGTTCTTC. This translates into CASSQESGGDYNEQFF.

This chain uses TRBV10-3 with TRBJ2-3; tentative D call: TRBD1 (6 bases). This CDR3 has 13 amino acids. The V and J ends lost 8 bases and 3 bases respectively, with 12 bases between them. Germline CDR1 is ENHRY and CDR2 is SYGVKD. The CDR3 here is CAIGLQGTDTQYF. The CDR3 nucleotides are TGTGCCATCGGTCTACAGGGTACAGATACGCAGTATTTT.

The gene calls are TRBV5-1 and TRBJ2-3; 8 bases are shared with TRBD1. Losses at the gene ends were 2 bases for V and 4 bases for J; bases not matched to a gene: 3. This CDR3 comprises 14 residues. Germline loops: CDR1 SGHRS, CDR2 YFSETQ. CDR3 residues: CASSFATGADTQYF. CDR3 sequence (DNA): TGCGCCAGCAGCTTCGCGACAGGGGCAGATACGCAGTATTTT.

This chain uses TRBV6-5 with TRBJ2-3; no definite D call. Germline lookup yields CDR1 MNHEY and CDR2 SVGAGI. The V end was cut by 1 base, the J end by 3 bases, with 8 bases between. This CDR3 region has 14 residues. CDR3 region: CASSYLTETDTQYF. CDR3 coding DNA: TGTGCCAGCAGTTACTTAACAGAGACAGATACGCAGTATTTT.

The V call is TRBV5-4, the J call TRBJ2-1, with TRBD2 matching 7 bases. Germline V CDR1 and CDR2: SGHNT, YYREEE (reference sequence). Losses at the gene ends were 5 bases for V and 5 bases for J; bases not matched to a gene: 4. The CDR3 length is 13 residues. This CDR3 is CASRGGINNEQFF. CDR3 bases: TGTGCCAGCAGGGGGGGGATAAACAATGAGCAGTTCTTC.

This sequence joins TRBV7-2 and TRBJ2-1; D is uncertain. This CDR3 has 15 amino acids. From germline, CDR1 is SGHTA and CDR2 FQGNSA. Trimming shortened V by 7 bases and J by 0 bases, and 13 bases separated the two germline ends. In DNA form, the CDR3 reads TGTGCCAGCACCCAGACTTTTAGCTCCTACAATGAGCAGTTCTTC. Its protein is CASTQTFSSYNEQFF.

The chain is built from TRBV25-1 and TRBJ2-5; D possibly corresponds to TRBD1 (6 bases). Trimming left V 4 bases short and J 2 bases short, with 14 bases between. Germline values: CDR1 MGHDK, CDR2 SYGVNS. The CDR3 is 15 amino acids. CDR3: CASSGAGTPQETQYF. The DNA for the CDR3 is TGTGCCAGCAGTGGCGCCGGGACACCACAAGAGACCCAGTACTTC.

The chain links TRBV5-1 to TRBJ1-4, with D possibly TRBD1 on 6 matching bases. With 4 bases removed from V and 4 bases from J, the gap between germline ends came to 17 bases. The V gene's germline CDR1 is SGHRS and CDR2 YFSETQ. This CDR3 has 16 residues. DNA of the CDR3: TGCGCCAGCAGCGTCGGACAGCCCTCGGGTAATGAAAAACTGTTTTTT. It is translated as CASSVGQPSGNEKLFF.

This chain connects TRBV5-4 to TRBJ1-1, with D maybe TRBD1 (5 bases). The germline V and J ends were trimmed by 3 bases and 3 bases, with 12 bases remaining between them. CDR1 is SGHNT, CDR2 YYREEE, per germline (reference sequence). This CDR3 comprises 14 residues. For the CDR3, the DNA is TGTGCCAGCAGCTATCCGGGGGAGCACACTGAAGCTTTCTTT. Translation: CASSYPGEHTEAFF.

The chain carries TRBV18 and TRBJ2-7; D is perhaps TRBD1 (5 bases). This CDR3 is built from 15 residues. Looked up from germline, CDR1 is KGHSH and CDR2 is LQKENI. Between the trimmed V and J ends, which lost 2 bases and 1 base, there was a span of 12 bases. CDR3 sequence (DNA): TGTGCCAGCTCACCAGGCAGGGAACCTTCCTACGAGCAGTACTTC. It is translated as CASSPGREPSYEQYF. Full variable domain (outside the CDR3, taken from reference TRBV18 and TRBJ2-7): NAGVMQNPRHLVRRRGQEARLRCSPMKGHSHVYWYRQLPEEGLKFMVYLQKENIIDESGMPKERFSAEFPKEGPSILRIQQVVRGDSAAYFCASSPGREPSYEQYFGPGTRLTVT.

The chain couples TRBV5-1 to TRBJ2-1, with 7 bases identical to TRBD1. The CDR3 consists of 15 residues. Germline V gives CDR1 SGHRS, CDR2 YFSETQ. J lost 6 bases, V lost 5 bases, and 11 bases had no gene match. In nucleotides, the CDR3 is TGCGCCAGCAGTGACGGACAGGCAACGCGCAATGAGCAGTTCTTC. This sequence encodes CASSDGQATRNEQFF.

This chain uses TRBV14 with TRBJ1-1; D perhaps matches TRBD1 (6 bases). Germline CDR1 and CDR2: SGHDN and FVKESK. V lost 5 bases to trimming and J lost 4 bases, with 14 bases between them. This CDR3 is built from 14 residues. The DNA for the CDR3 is TGTGCCAGCAGCTTCGTAGGGGGGGCCACTGAAGCTTTCTTT. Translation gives CASSFVGGATEAFF.

The CDR3 loop reads CASSLDRGSTDTQYF. As DNA, the CDR3 is TGTGCCAGCAGCTTAGACCGGGGAAGCACAGATACGCAGTATTTT. The gene calls are TRBV7-8 and TRBJ2-3; D possibly corresponds to TRBD2 (5 bases). V lost 1 base and J 0 bases, leaving 8 bases between the germline ends. Germline CDR1 SGHVS, CDR2 FQNEAQ. CDR3 size: 15 residues.